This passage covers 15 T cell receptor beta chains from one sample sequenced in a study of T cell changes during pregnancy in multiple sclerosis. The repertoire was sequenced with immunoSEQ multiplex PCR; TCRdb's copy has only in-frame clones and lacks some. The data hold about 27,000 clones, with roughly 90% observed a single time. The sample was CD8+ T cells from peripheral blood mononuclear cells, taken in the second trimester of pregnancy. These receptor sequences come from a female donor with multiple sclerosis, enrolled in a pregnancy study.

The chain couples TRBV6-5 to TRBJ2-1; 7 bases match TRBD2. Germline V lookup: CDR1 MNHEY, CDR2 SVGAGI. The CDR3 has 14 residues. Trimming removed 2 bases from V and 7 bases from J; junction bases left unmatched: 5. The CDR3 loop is CASSYVGLENEQFF. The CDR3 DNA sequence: TGTGCCAGCAGTTACGTAGGACTAGAAAATGAGCAGTTCTTC.

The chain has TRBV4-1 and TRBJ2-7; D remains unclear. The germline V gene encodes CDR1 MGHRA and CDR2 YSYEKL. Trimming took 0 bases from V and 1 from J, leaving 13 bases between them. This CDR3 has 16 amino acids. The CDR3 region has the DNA TGCGCCAGCAGCCAAGATTCGCACCGGTTTTCCTACGAGCAGTACTTC. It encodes CASSQDSHRFSYEQYF.

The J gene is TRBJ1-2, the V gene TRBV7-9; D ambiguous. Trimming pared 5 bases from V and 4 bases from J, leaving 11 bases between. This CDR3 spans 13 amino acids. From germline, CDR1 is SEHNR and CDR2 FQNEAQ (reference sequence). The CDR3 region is CASSPDLTYGYTF. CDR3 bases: TGTGCCAGCAGCCCGGACTTAACCTATGGCTACACCTTC.

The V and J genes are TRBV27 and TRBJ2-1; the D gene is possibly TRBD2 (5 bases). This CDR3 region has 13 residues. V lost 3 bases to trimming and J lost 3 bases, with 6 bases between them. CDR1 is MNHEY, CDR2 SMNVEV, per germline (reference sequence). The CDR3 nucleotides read TGTGCCAGCAGTTTCGGGGTCTACAATGAGCAGTTCTTC. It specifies CASSFGVYNEQFF.

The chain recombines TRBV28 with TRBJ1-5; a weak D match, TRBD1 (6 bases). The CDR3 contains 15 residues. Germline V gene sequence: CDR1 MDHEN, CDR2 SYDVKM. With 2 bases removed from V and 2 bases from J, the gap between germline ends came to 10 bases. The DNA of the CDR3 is TGTGCCAGCAGTTTAGGTCCAGGGGGCAATCAGCCCCAGCATTTT. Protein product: CASSLGPGGNQPQHF.

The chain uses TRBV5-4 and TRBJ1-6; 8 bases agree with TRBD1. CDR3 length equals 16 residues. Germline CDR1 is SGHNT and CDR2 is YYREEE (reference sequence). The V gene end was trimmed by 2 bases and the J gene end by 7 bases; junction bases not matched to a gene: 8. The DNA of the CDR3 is TGTGCCAGCAGCTTTACGGCAGGGGGCGGGAATTCACCCCTCCACTTT. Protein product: CASSFTAGGGNSPLHF.

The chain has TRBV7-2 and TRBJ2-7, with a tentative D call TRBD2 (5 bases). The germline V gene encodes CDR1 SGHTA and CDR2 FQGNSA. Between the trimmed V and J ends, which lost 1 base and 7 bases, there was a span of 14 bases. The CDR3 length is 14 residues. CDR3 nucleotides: TGTGCCAGCAGCTTAGTTGATAGCGCCTGGGAGCAGTACTTC. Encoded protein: CASSLVDSAWEQYF.

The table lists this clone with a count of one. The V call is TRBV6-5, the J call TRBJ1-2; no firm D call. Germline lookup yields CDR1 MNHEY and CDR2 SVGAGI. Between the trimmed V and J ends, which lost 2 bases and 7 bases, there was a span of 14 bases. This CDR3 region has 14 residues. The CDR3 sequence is CASSYSRGYPGYTF. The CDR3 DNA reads TGTGCCAGCAGTTACAGCAGAGGGTACCCTGGCTACACCTTC.

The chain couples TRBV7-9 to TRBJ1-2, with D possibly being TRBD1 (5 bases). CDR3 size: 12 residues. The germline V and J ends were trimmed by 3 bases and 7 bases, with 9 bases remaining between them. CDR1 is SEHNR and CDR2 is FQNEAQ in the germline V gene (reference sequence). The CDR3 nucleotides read TGTGCCAGCAGCTTCTGGGGGGGTGGCTACACCTTC. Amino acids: CASSFWGGGYTF.

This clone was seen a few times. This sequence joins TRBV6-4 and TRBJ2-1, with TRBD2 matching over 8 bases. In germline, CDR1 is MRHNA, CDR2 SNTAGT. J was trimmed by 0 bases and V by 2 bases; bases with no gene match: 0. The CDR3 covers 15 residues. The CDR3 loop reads CASSDGTSSYNEQFF. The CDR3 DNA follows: TGTGCCAGCAGTGACGGGACTAGCTCCTACAATGAGCAGTTCTTC.

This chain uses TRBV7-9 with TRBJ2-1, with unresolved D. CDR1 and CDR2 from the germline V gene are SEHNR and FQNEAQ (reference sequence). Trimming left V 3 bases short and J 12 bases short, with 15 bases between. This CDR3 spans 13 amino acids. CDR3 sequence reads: CASSFSGWVWQFF. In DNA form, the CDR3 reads TGTGCCAGCAGCTTTTCCGGGTGGGTGTGGCAGTTCTTC. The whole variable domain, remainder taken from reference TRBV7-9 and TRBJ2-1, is DTGVSQNPRHKITKRGQNVTFRCDPISEHNRLYWYRQTLGQGPEFLTYFQNEAQLEKSRLLSDRFSAERPKGSFSTLEIQRTEQGDSAMYLCASSFSGWVWQFFGPGTRLTVL.

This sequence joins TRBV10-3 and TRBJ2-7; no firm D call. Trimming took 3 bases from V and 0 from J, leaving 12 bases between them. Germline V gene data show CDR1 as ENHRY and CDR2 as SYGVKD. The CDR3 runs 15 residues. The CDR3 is CAISDNTVGSYEQYF. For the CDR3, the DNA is TGTGCCATCAGTGATAACACAGTGGGCTCCTACGAGCAGTACTTC.

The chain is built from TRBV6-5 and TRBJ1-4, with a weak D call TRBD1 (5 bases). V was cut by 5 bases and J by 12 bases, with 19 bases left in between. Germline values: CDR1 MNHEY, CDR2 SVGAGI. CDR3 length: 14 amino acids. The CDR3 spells CASSQDTEGDQLFF. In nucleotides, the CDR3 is TGTGCCAGCAGTCAGGACACGGAGGGCGATCAACTGTTTTTT.

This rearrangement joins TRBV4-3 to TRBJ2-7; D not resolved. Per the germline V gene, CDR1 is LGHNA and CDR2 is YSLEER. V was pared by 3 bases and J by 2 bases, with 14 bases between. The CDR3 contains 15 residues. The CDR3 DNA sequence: TGCGCCAGCAGCCACGAGGTGGGTACCCCCTACGAGCAGTACTTC. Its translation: CASSHEVGTPYEQYF.

CDR3 sequence reads: CAWSLEDNEQFF. For the CDR3, the DNA is TGTGCCTGGAGCTTGGAGGACAATGAGCAGTTCTTC. V gene TRBV30 combines with J gene TRBJ2-1; D possibly corresponds to TRBD2 (5 bases). This CDR3 is 12 amino acids long. Deletions cut 3 bases from V and 5 bases from J, with 8 bases between. CDR1 and CDR2 from the germline V gene are GTSNPN and SVGIG (reference sequence).